The 6 T cell receptor beta chains in this list originate from one sample, sequenced in a study of blood T cell repertoires in COVID-19. Generated by immunoSEQ multiplex PCR, the TCRdb table keeps only in-frame clones and is missing some. The sample carries roughly 300,000 clones, 70% to 90% recorded once. The sample was peripheral blood. These receptors originate from a human donor in a cohort sampled during active COVID-19.

V is TRBV30 and J is TRBJ1-1; 10 bases fit TRBD1. This CDR3 region has 14 residues. Germline CDR1 reads GTSNPN; CDR2 reads SVGIG (reference sequence). J was trimmed by 4 bases and V by 4 bases; bases with no gene match: 6. The CDR3 region has the DNA TGTGCCTGGACCCCGGGACAGGGGCTCACTGAAGCTTTCTTT. This translates into CAWTPGQGLTEAFF.

The V call is TRBV10-2, the J call TRBJ2-5; perhaps TRBD2 as D (6 bases). Germline loops: CDR1 WSHSY, CDR2 SAAADI. The CDR3 length is 14 residues. V was shortened by 6 bases and J by 5 bases, with 16 bases between the two germline ends. The CDR3 here is CASRSGSGRETQYF. The CDR3 coding sequence is TGCGCCAGCAGGTCCGGATCTGGGAGGGAGACCCAGTACTTC.

The rearrangement joins TRBV10-3 to TRBJ1-1; D remains unclear. CDR1 ENHRY and CDR2 SYGVKD come from the germline V gene. The CDR3 runs to 13 residues. The germline V and J ends were trimmed by 5 bases and 1 base, with 8 bases remaining between them. CDR3 DNA sequence: TGTGCCATCAGTATCGCAGGGAACACTGAAGCTTTCTTT. Translated: CAISIAGNTEAFF.

This clone was seen only a few times. V gene TRBV7-9 combines with J gene TRBJ2-3, with D tentatively TRBD1 (6 bases). CDR3 size: 19 residues. Germline CDR1 and CDR2: SEHNR and FQNEAQ (reference sequence). Trimming took 5 bases from V and 6 from J, leaving 30 bases between them. CDR3 amino acids: CASSAREWDTKVGGDTQYF. CDR3 sequence (DNA): TGTGCCAGCAGCGCTAGAGAGTGGGACACAAAGGTCGGTGGGGATACGCAGTATTTT.

The rearrangement joins TRBV6-6 to TRBJ2-7, with D perhaps matching TRBD2 (6 bases). The V end was cut by 10 bases, the J end by 0 bases, with 13 bases between. There are 13 residues in the CDR3. CDR1 MNHNY and CDR2 SVGAGI come from the germline V gene (reference sequence). As DNA, the CDR3 is TGTGCCACCGGGGACTTTTTCTCCTACGAGCAGTACTTC. This sequence encodes CATGDFFSYEQYF.

The rearrangement uses TRBV5-4 and TRBJ2-5; TRBD2 is a possible D gene (5 bases). Between the trimmed V and J ends, which lost 6 bases and 5 bases, there was a span of 8 bases. The germline CDR1 and CDR2 sequences are SGHNT and YYREEE (reference sequence). The CDR3 runs to 11 residues. The DNA for the CDR3 is TGTGCCAGCATCGGCGGGGAGACCCAGTACTTC. Amino acid sequence: CASIGGETQYF.